This T cell receptor beta chain was obtained from a study of blood T cells in healthy people across ages. Findings of the study overall: Naive CD4+ cells and diversity were both higher in long-lived donors than in aged donors. Per million T cells, the diversity of TCR beta decreased roughly linearly as age advanced.

Total RNA, at least 6 micrograms per sample, was extracted from PBMCs. Next came a second PCR, run for about 7 to 12 cycles, which used a sample-barcoded 5' primer along with a J-beta primer mix. TCRdb fed the 5' RACE reads into MiXCR, producing one record per CDR3 protein. Of 1.5 million to 1.8 million distinct CDR3 sequences in the sample, 35% to 45% were seen once. CDR1 and CDR2 (germline): DFQATT, SNEGSKA (reference sequence). The CDR3 has 15 amino acids. As regards this clonotype: The antigen is unknown. A junction boundary mismatches the germline segment, possibly from a read error.

The chain carries TRBV20-1 and TRBJ2-1; 10 bases line up with TRBD1. Source material: blood. The receptor comes from a woman younger than 35 in good health. This chain's CDR3 is CSAGDPDRGVHEQFF. In nucleotides, the CDR3 is TGCAGTGCTGGAGACCCGGACAGGGGGGTCCATGAGCAGTTCTTC.